These 24 T cell receptor beta chains were sequenced from one sample in a study of blood T cells in healthy people across ages. Together with a sample-barcoded 5' primer, a J-beta primer mix was included in a second PCR lasting about 6 to 12 cycles. TCRdb analysed the 5' RACE reads with MiXCR anew, one entry per CDR3 protein. The sample lists some 940,000 distinct CDR3 sequences, almost 30% occurring once. This sample was shared with a second study, whose subject was T cells of mothers and their children.

The sequenced material came from blood. Receptors were obtained from a woman between 40 and 50 years old in good health.

This clonotype was counted at least ten times. The chain uses TRBV7-2 and TRBJ2-6; 9 nucleotides line up with TRBD2. Germline assignment: CDR1 SGHTA and CDR2 FQGNSA. The trim removed 5 bases at V and 4 bases at J, leaving 6 bases unmatched. There are 16 residues in the CDR3. The CDR3 here is CASSRGGASGANVLTF. Written as DNA, the CDR3 is TGTGCCAGCAGCCGCGGGGGGGCGTCGGGGGCCAACGTCCTGACTTTC.

This clonotype has just a few counts. The V gene is TRBV18, the J gene TRBJ2-7; TRBD2 aligns across 12 bases. CDR3 size: 16 residues. V shed 0 bases, J shed 3 bases, and the junction held 3 bases outside the gene matches. Germline CDR1 KGHSH, CDR2 LQKENI. The CDR3: CASSPPLAGGIYEQYF. CDR3 nucleotide sequence: TGTGCCAGCTCACCACCTCTAGCGGGGGGGATCTACGAGCAGTACTTC.

This clonotype was found many times. The chain has TRBV24-1 and TRBJ2-3; 9 bases agree with TRBD1. The germline CDR1 and CDR2 sequences are KGHDR and SFDVKD. This CDR3 is 14 amino acids long. After removal of 9 bases from V and 2 bases from J, the junction contained 5 bases not matched to a gene. CDR3 amino acids: CATEGQGFTDTQYF. The DNA of the CDR3 is TGTGCCACCGAGGGACAGGGTTTCACAGATACGCAGTATTTT.

This clonotype has a count of ten or more. The chain links TRBV5-6 to TRBJ2-7; weak D call: TRBD1 (5 bases). Germline V gives CDR1 SGHDT, CDR2 YYEEEE. Trimming cost V 4 bases and J 6 bases, with 14 bases left between them. There are 13 residues in the CDR3. In nucleotides, the CDR3 is TGTGCCAGCAGCCGGGTTCACACAGGCGAGCAGTACTTC. Protein sequence: CASSRVHTGEQYF.

This clonotype has more than one count but fewer than ten. This rearrangement joins TRBV6-2 or TRBV6-3 to TRBJ1-2; perhaps TRBD1 as D (5 bases). V was pared by 4 bases and J by 8 bases, with 11 bases between. Germline lookup yields CDR1 MNHEY and CDR2 SVGEGT. The CDR3 extends over 12 amino acids. This chain's CDR3 is CASSSREYGYTF. In DNA, the CDR3 is TGTGCCAGCAGTTCCAGGGAGTACGGCTACACCTTC.

This clonotype was seen only a few times. V and J are TRBV20-1 and TRBJ2-6; D call uncertain. This CDR3 spans 16 amino acids. Trimming stripped 2 bases from V and 0 bases from J, with 11 bases between. The germline CDR1 and CDR2 sequences are DFQATT and SNEGSKA (reference sequence). The CDR3 DNA follows: TGCAGTGCTAGAACCCTAACATTCTCTGGGGCCAACGTCCTGACTTTC. Protein product: CSARTLTFSGANVLTF.

The chain uses TRBV14 and TRBJ2-7; TRBD1 matches 8 bases. J lost 7 bases, V lost 6 bases, and 14 bases had no gene match. Germline V gene data show CDR1 as SGHDN and CDR2 as FVKESK. The CDR3 extends over 15 amino acids. CDR3: CASRIGQGVRGEQYF. The CDR3 DNA sequence: TGTGCCAGCAGAATCGGACAGGGCGTCCGAGGAGAGCAGTACTTC.

Points on this clonotype: A read error may produce the germline difference seen at one junction end. The chain carries TRBV9 and TRBJ2-7, with D tentatively TRBD1 (5 bases). The CDR3 runs to 14 residues. Germline V gives CDR1 SGDLS, CDR2 YYNGEE. In DNA form, the CDR3 reads TGTACCAGCAGCGTAGGGGTCAGCTCCTACGAGCAGTACTTC. This gives the protein CTSSVGVSSYEQYF.

This clonotype was found a few times. This rearrangement joins TRBV6-5 to TRBJ2-1, with D perhaps matching TRBD1 or TRBD2 (6 bases each). The CDR3 consists of 13 residues. Germline-derived CDR1 and CDR2 are MNHEY and SVGAGI. V was trimmed by 11 bases and J by 4 bases, leaving 15 bases between them. In DNA, the CDR3 is TGTGCCTTGGGGGGCTCACCTTACAATGAGCAGTTCTTC. As protein: CALGGSPYNEQFF.

As concerns this clonotype: At one of its ends the junction is not consistent with the germline gene, which may arise from a read error. The CDR3 spells CANSQEATFQPNYGYTF. The CDR3 bases are TGCGCCAACAGCCAAGAAGCCACCTTCCAGCCTAACTATGGCTACACCTTC. This sequence joins TRBV4-3 and TRBJ1-2, with no clear D. The CDR3 runs 17 residues. CDR1 LGHNA and CDR2 YSLEER come from the germline V gene.

The chain employs TRBV29-1 and TRBJ1-2, with D possibly TRBD1 on 5 matching bases. The CDR3 totals 11 residues. Germline CDR1 and CDR2: SQVTM and ANQGSEA. Trimming took 4 bases from V and 7 from J, leaving 10 bases between them. The CDR3 nucleotides read TGCAGCGTTGGAGGGGACGTTGGCTACACCTTC. Its protein product is CSVGGDVGYTF.

This clonotype was counted at least ten times. The chain employs TRBV5-1 and TRBJ2-7; 13 bases fit TRBD2. The ends lost 4 bases at V and 1 base at J; junction bases unmatched: 5. Germline V gene sequence: CDR1 SGHRS, CDR2 YFSETQ. The CDR3 is 16 amino acids. The CDR3 loop is CASSQGLAGLSYEQYF. The CDR3 nucleotides read TGCGCCAGCAGCCAGGGACTAGCGGGGTTATCCTACGAGCAGTACTTC.

The CDR3 nucleotides are TGCAGTGCTAGAGATCCCTCCAGCCTCCCCCTGAACACTGAAGCTTTCTTT. It yields the protein CSARDPSSLPLNTEAFF. The V gene is TRBV20-1, the J gene TRBJ1-1; D unclear. The CDR3 is 17 residues long. V shed 0 bases and J shed 0 bases, with 17 bases lying between them. The V gene's germline CDR1 is DFQATT and CDR2 SNEGSKA (reference sequence).

This clonotype turned up a few times. The chain is built from TRBV5-4 and TRBJ2-3, with TRBD1 matching 7 bases. Unmatched junction bases numbered 9, after V lost 3 bases and J lost 5 bases. This CDR3 contains 15 residues. The germline gives CDR1 SGHNT, CDR2 YYREEE (reference sequence). CDR3 loop: CASSSPGQIIDTQYF. The CDR3 DNA reads TGTGCCAGCAGCTCGCCGGGACAGATTATAGATACGCAGTATTTT.

This clonotype was counted many times. The chain joins TRBV4-1 to TRBJ2-7; 10 bases fit TRBD2. This CDR3 is built from 15 residues. Looked up from germline, CDR1 is MGHRA and CDR2 is YSYEKL. V lost 4 bases and J lost 3; bases outside the gene matches: 6. The CDR3, as DNA: TGCGCCAGCAGCCCCACCGGGACTAGCGACTACGAGCAGTACTTC. It is translated as CASSPTGTSDYEQYF.

The chain's CDR3 is CASRSQVNEQFF. The CDR3 DNA is TGTGCCAGCAGGAGTCAGGTGAATGAGCAGTTCTTC. V usage is TRBV12-3 or TRBV12-4 and J usage is TRBJ2-1; the D is unclear. CDR3 size: 12 residues. V lost 6 bases and J 7 bases, leaving 10 bases between the germline ends.

V gene TRBV29-1 combines with J gene TRBJ1-5; 7 bases match TRBD1. Germline CDR1 and CDR2: SQVTM and ANQGSEA. The CDR3 totals 13 residues. J lost 6 bases, V lost 4 bases, and 6 bases had no gene match. CDR3 amino acids: CSVGQGGGQPQHF. DNA of the CDR3: TGCAGCGTTGGACAGGGTGGGGGTCAGCCCCAGCATTTT.

This clonotype has a handful of counts. The rearrangement joins TRBV27 to TRBJ2-6; tentative D call: TRBD1 (5 bases). The germline V and J ends were trimmed by 3 bases and 2 bases, with 11 bases remaining between them. Germline lookup yields CDR1 MNHEY and CDR2 SMNVEV (reference sequence). The CDR3 consists of 16 residues. CDR3 sequence: CASSLSGYPGANVLTF. The CDR3 DNA is TGTGCCAGCAGTTTGTCAGGGTACCCTGGGGCCAACGTCCTGACTTTC.

This clonotype was counted a few times. Here the CDR3 reads CASSLSASQGTYEQYF. The CDR3 bases are TGTGCCAGCAGTTTATCGGCATCCCAGGGAACCTACGAGCAGTACTTC. V usage is TRBV27 and J usage is TRBJ2-7, with a tentative D call TRBD1 (5 bases). The V end lost 0 bases, the J end lost 2 bases, and 14 bases lay between the germline ends. The germline CDR1 and CDR2 sequences are MNHEY and SMNVEV (reference sequence). This CDR3 is built from 16 residues.

The chain has TRBV12-3 or TRBV12-4 and TRBJ1-1, with D perhaps TRBD1 (5 bases). The CDR3 extends over 14 amino acids. V lost 6 bases to trimming and J lost 0 bases, with 11 bases between them. The CDR3 DNA reads TGTGCCAGCAGGAAGACAGCTATGAACACTGAAGCTTTCTTT. Translated, it gives CASRKTAMNTEAFF.

With respect to this clonotype: This may arise from a read error, as a much more abundant clone is one base away. The chain employs TRBV11-1 and TRBJ2-1; TRBD1 agrees at 7 bases. CDR1 and CDR2 (germline): SGHAT, FQDESV (reference sequence). This CDR3 comprises 15 residues. CDR3 sequence reads: CACSPRTGPGNEQFF. Written as DNA, the CDR3 is TGTGCCTGCAGCCCAAGGACAGGTCCGGGCAATGAGCAGTTCTTC.

The gene calls are TRBV19 and TRBJ2-3, with D tentatively TRBD1 or TRBD2 (5 bases each). The CDR3 extends over 13 amino acids. Germline V gene lookup returns CDR1 LNHDA and CDR2 SQIVND (reference sequence). V lost 7 bases to trimming and J lost 3 bases, with 11 bases between them. The CDR3 bases are TGTGCCAGTAAGAGGGGTCGGACAGATACGCAGTATTTT. This codes for CASKRGRTDTQYF.

In its sample, this clonotype was seen a few times. The CDR3 protein is CASSKGTDGAYEQYF. Here the CDR3 DNA reads TGTGCCAGCAGCAAAGGGACAGACGGGGCCTACGAGCAGTACTTC. The V and J genes are TRBV21-1 and TRBJ2-7; TRBD1 reflects the table's D call only, with no check against the DNA. TRBV21-1 is a pseudogene. This CDR3 has 15 residues.

The chain uses TRBV29-1 and TRBJ1-4; no clear D. CDR3 length: 12 amino acids. CDR1 and CDR2 from the germline V gene are SQVTM and ANQGSEA. Trimming stripped 7 bases from V and 10 bases from J, with 16 bases between. CDR3 in DNA: TGCAGCGCCCGGGAGCTGGATGGAAAACTGTTTTTT. Translated, it gives CSARELDGKLFF.